This T cell receptor beta chain appears in the sequencing data of a study of cytotoxic CD8 clonotypes in ibrutinib-treated CLL. This clone was found a few times. TCRdb's table, derived via immunoSEQ multiplex PCR, lists solely in-frame clones and lacks some. The sample lists some 200,000 clones, 70% to 75% seen once, with about 6% in the top ten. Germline values: CDR1 MDHEN, CDR2 SYDVKM. The V end was cut by 8 bases, the J end by 6 bases, with 11 bases between. The CDR3 is made up of 12 amino acids. This clonotype was sampled from a human donor with chronic lymphocytic leukemia. The source material was PBMCs, sampled after 12 months of ibrutinib treatment. The chain uses TRBV28 and TRBJ1-3; D is unresolved. As DNA, the CDR3 is TGTGCCAGCTTTAGAGGGCCAAACACCATATATTTT. This sequence encodes CASFRGPNTIYF.